This T cell receptor beta chain was sequenced in a study of blood T cell repertoires in COVID-19. Original handling: Cell counts per sample came from amplifying reference gene primers. Profiling relied on immunoSEQ multiplex PCR, and the TCRdb table lists in-frame clones only, not all of them. V, J and clone size derive from that table, while D and trimming were established from the DNA sequence. The table shows nearly 250,000 clones, with approximately 90% occurring only once. The CDR3 covers 15 residues. Per the germline V gene, CDR1 is LNHDA and CDR2 is SQIVND (reference sequence). J lost 5 bases, V lost 5 bases, and 7 bases had no gene match. Individuals drawn from 24 US areas were roughly 18 to 95 years old. Assignments of participants to cohorts depended upon their own reported clinical history. A case of COVID-19 had been met by exposed participants within 2 weeks before study entry.

This receptor was taken from a man aged 50 or older who had been exposed to COVID-19. The rearrangement joins TRBV19 to TRBJ2-5, with 11 bases identical to TRBD2. The specimen was PBMCs or T cells enriched from blood (not recorded which). The CDR3 sequence is CASSVPSGGSETQYF. CDR3 DNA sequence: TGTGCCAGTAGTGTTCCTAGCGGGGGGTCTGAGACCCAGTACTTC. The whole variable domain, remainder taken from reference TRBV19 and TRBJ2-5, is DGGITQSPKYLFRKEGQNVTLSCEQNLNHDAMYWYRQDPGQGLRLIYYSQIVNDFQKGDIAEGYSVSREKKESFPLTVTSAQKNPTAFYLCASSVPSGGSETQYFGPGTRLLVL.